This T cell receptor (beta chain) was captured in a study of response to subunit inactivated influenza vaccine. This CDR3 has 13 residues. Germline CDR1 is SEHNR and CDR2 is FQNEAQ (reference sequence). TCRdb re-analysed the RT-PCR reads in MiXCR, keeping a single row per CDR3 protein. The data show 150,000 to 200,000 distinct CDR3 sequences, more than 10% seen once. As regards this clonotype: The junction and the germline gene differ at one end; a read error may be behind it.

These records were also assigned to another study, of T cells expressing NK-cell markers. That work adds: The authors made TCR beta cDNA libraries by 5'RACE template switching. This switching added a universal primer site and UMIs. Sorted CD3+CD56+NKG2C+, CD3+CD56+NKG2C- and CD3+CD56-NKG2C+ T-cell subsets were beta-chain profiled. Dominant NKG2C+ clonotypes made up about 1.0-7.5% of CD8+ T cells in 5 or 6 donors.

The clonotype comes from a man between 50 and 59 years old who received an inactivated influenza vaccine. Sequences were derived from CD8+ T cells sorted from PBMCs, sampled less than 13 days after vaccination. The chain combines TRBV7-9 with TRBJ1-2; the D gene is possibly TRBD1 (6 bases). In DNA form, the CDR3 reads TGTGCCAGCAGCTTAGGAGGACAGTCTACGGACTACTTC. Its protein is CASSLGGQSTDYF.